Sequencing of this T cell receptor (beta chain) was carried out in a study of T cell responses to AZD1222 COVID-19 vaccine (dated by TCRdb to the early 2020s). About the full investigation: AZD1222 recipients with second doses at about 4 weeks or about 12 weeks were pooled, because spike-specific TCR depth and breadth did not differ between schedules. A total of 233 trial participants underwent TCR sequencing, of whom 207 received two doses of AZD1222 and about 25 received two doses of the MenACWY control vaccine. Enrollment into the trials was organized by age into subgroups of 18-55, 56-69 and 70-plus years, and those subgroups contained approximately 160, 26 and 62 TCR-sequenced participants, respectively.

The CDR3 regions of human TCRbeta chains were analyzed by immunosequencing. On the study's bioinformatics: Repertoire TCRs were matched against a reference library of SARS-CoV-2-specific TCRs generated with the MIRA antigen-specificity platform. Breadth meant the fraction of unique TCRs that were SARS-CoV-2-associated, whereas depth meant the fraction of total T cells that were SARS-CoV-2-associated. Each spike-specific TCR was assigned to its reactive spike region and to a CD4 or CD8 class using the MIRA data. Log10-transformed breadth and depth values were compared by one-way ANOVA with Sidak's multiple comparisons tests. Not all clones reach the TCRdb copy of this immuneACCESS table, which keeps in-frame sequences only. Checked studies attribute under half of the gap to unresolved V genes and leave the rest unexplained. D and trimming come from the DNA, and the V and J calls and clone size come from that table. The sample table holds around 190,000 clones, of which roughly 88% were seen once. The top ten clonotypes cover around 0.5% of the sample.

This specimen's time point label, per the study, means: baseline before first vaccination. The vaccinee samples were drawn from two UK trials, COV001 and COV002, one of which was a single-blind randomized controlled phase 2/3 trial testing AZD1222 (ChAdOx1 nCoV-19) in healthy adults. For TCRbeta chain sequencing, PBMC samples from trial participants were taken at day 0 and at day 28 after the second dose. Comments on this clone: Its antigen is not yet known. The input lacks base qualities; no much larger clone sits a single base away.

V is pruned by 2 bases and J by 3 bases, leaving 3 bases of the junction without a gene match. The CDR3 holds 15 amino acids from the cysteine to the phenylalanine. Only CDR3 DNA remains: 45 bases, in frame from the first base. From a lookup of the germline V gene (reference sequence), CDR1 and CDR2 are LGHDT and YNNKEL. The investigation overall reported the following: After two AZD1222 doses, spike-specific TCR breadth and depth were significantly higher than at day 0 and than in MenACWY recipients. The vaccine-associated CD4 TCRs covered the entire spike protein, and the dominant responses fell in regions 160-218 and 743-854. Reportedly, almost half of the unique spike-specific TCRs recognized epitopes lying outside the regions that are mutated in the B.1.351 and B.1.1.7 variants. Because no day 14 peak-response samples were available, repertoires were characterized only after the peak T cell response. Participants were mostly white British, with more females than males. The authors suggested clonal diversity may have been underestimated. The 56-69-year group was small, and its depth increase did not reach significance, likely because of low power. Only a handful of AZD1222 recipients were SARS-CoV-2 seropositive at baseline, limiting conclusions about previously exposed vaccinees.

The TCR was taken from an adult in good health. The chain is assembled from TRBV3-1 (or the pseudogene TRBV3-2) and TRBJ2-3, and TRBD1 matches 9 of the central bases. The sample in question was peripheral blood, obtained on day 0 of AZD1222 vaccination. The nucleotide sequence is TGTGCCAGCAGCCAAAACAGGGGGCGGACAGATACGCAGTATTTT. It encodes CASSQNRGRTDTQYF.